What follows describes a single T cell receptor beta chain. Its antigen is unknown. Qualities for individual bases were not recorded, and no much larger clone is one base off. Sequencing was carried out with an Illumina HiSeq 1500. In-frame beta chains were kept once TCRdb had trimmed the public reads at Q25 with fastp and called clones with MiXCR. Rows with a matching CDR3 protein are joined into one entry that keeps the most common DNA and genes. For this sample there are fewer than 1,000,000 distinct CDR3 sequences; around 30% appear just once. The ten largest make up about an eighth of the sample. This specimen comes from a study of T cell repertoires in cytomegalovirus infection (dated by TCRdb to 2018 to 2020). Broadly, across the study: Peptide stimulations targeted recently identified HLA-C-restricted CMV epitopes, whose presentation resists viral immunomodulation, together with well-studied HLA-B-restricted epitopes. Donor HLA type was relevant to the analysis, because carriage of CMV infection together with the matching HLA type was indicated by public TCR beta signatures.

V sheds 5 bases and J sheds 5 bases, leaving 21 bases between their ends. Sequences SGHNT (CDR1) and YENEEA (CDR2) are obtained from the germline V gene. The CDR3 starts with the cysteine, ends with the phenylalanine, and has 16 residues. Solely the CDR3 DNA is kept, with 48 bases framed from the first base. Overall study results and their limits: In the ex vivo response, HLA-C-restricted CMV-specific TCR beta clonotypes were dominant, and in two of eight donors the single most frequent clonotype came from this HLA-C-restricted group. Carriers of CMV infection plus the relevant HLA type were discriminated by the cumulative frequency of public TCR beta family members in the study cohort and in an independent roughly 340-donor cohort.

The treatment or condition label corresponds to: in vitro stimulation with specific CMV peptide epitopes to enrich CMV-specific T cells. The sequence joins TRBV11-3 to TRBJ2-5; a weak D assignment points to TRBD2 (6 bases agree). The source was cultured CD8+ T cells from PBMCs, collected from culture after CMV antigen stimulation. The sequence was collected from a human donor in good health (CMV status not recorded). Some clones in this sample may be carry-over from other donors' samples. CDR3 protein: CASSPGGLPWEETQYF. The DNA sequence reads TGTGCCAGCAGCCCCGGAGGGTTGCCCTGGGAGGAGACCCAGTACTTC.